The 2 T cell receptor beta chains given below trace back to one sample, sequenced in a study of identical twins (dated by TCRdb to 2016 to 2017). Library prep was done by 5' RACE. The sequencer listed for this sample is Illumina HiSeq 2000. The public reads were reanalyzed by TCRdb: fastp trimming at Q25, MiXCR alignment, in-frame beta chains only. Identical CDR3 protein sequences are pooled into one entry, listed with their most common genes and DNA. This sample lists 240,000 or so distinct CDR3 sequences; about 13% were detected once. The top ten hold roughly 4.2% of the sample. The data were also submitted as part of a second study, on yellow fever vaccine responses in identical twins.

Material: memory (CD45RO+) T cells sorted from blood. The cell subset or site label of this sample denotes: CD45RO+ enriched T cells. The receptors stem from a woman aged 18-29 years in good health.

This clonotype has ten or more counts. This CDR3 reads CASRRRINEKLFF. CDR3 nucleotide sequence: TGTGCCAGTCGCCGGCGGATTAATGAAAAACTGTTTTTT. The genes are TRBV12-3 or TRBV12-4 and TRBJ1-4; D is ambiguous. This CDR3 comprises 13 residues. V dropped 9 bases and J dropped 4 bases, with 12 bases sitting between them.

The rearrangement uses TRBV5-1 and TRBJ2-2, with D unclear. The ends were cut back, 0 bases at V and 6 bases at J, with 9 bases in the middle. The CDR3 extends over 14 amino acids. In germline, CDR1 is SGHRS, CDR2 YFSETQ. The CDR3 DNA sequence: TGCGCCAGCAGCTTGGGAGAGGTTCCCGGGGAGCTGTTTTTT. As protein: CASSLGEVPGELFF.